The clone carrying this TCR beta chain came up once. Clones were sequenced by immunoSEQ multiplex PCR, and TCRdb holds only the in-frame ones, with some missing. The table has 350,000 to 450,000 clones, around 92% seen once; the top ten hold 1.7%. The V gene's germline CDR1 is MDHEN and CDR2 SYDVKM. This CDR3 has 14 amino acids. Deletions cut 7 bases from V and 4 bases from J, with 16 bases between. The entry originates in a study of blood T cell repertoires in COVID-19. The sequencing sample was made of PBMCs or T cells enriched from blood (not recorded which). The chain carries TRBV28 and TRBJ1-1; D ambiguous. The clonotype was recovered from a woman aged 25-40 years who had recovered from COVID-19. CDR3 DNA: TGTGCCAGCACCTTAAGAGGGTTTGGCACTGAAGCTTTCTTT. Residues: CASTLRGFGTEAFF.